This is a list of T cell receptor beta chains from one sample in a study of CD8 T cells in Susac syndrome. TCRdb re-derived calls from the immunoSEQ multiplex PCR reads in MiXCR, one entry per CDR3 protein. Of around 140,000 distinct CDR3 sequences listed, over 75% are singletons. The source material was CD8+ T cells from PBMCs. Source of these receptors: a human donor with multiple sclerosis. CDR3s include the opening cysteine and the closing phenylalanine or tryptophan. The D gene is left open where the match is weak. Rows may omit the clone size; those that give it use once, few, many or a size class.

j_call d_call clone_size v_call cdr3_nt cdr3_aa
TRBJ1-2 TRBD1 . TRBV6-6 TGTGCCAGCAGTCACGGACAGGGGGCCCATTATGGCTACACCTTC CASSHGQGAHYGYTF
TRBJ2-5 . . TRBV5-1 TGCGCCAGCAAATGGATACCCCAAGAGACCCAGTACTTC CASKWIPQETQYF
TRBJ2-5 . few TRBV11-2 TGTGCCAGCAGCCCTTACAGGACCCAAGAGACCCAGTACTTC CASSPYRTQETQYF
TRBJ1-5 . . TRBV21-1 TGTGCCAGCAGCAAAGAGGAGTTGAGCAATCAGCCCCAGCATTTT CASSKEELSNQPQHF
TRBJ1-1 . . TRBV12-3/TRBV12-4 TGTGCCAGCAGTTTACATCCAGACACTGAAGCTTTCTTT CASSLHPDTEAFF
TRBJ1-1 . . TRBV6-4 TGTGCCAGCAGTGACTCGTGGGGGCACGGCACTGAAGCTTTCTTT CASSDSWGHGTEAFF
TRBJ2-4 . . TRBV15 TGTGCCACCAGCCCGGGCGGTCTAGCCAAAAACATTCAGTACTTC CATSPGGLAKNIQYF
TRBJ1-1 . . TRBV3-1 TGTGCCAGCAGCCAACTCGGAGCTGAAGCTTTCTTT CASSQLGAEAFF
TRBJ1-1 . . TRBV7-9 TGTGCCAGCAGTTACGAAGAAGCTTTCTTT CASSYEEAFF
TRBJ2-2 . . TRBV2 TGTGCCAGCAGTCCCCGGGACGGGATTAAAAACACCGGGGAGCTGTTTTTT CASSPRDGIKNTGELFF
TRBJ2-1 TRBD2 once TRBV7-9 TGTGCCAGCAGCTTAGCGGGAGCGGGAGGGCCTACTAATGAGCAGTTCTTC CASSLAGAGGPTNEQFF
TRBJ1-1 . . TRBV9 TGTGCCAGCAGCCCGTTTGGGGGAAACACTGAAGCTTTCTTT CASSPFGGNTEAFF
TRBJ1-1 . . TRBV7-3 TGTGCCAGCAGCCAGGGATTTCAAGGGACTGAAGCTTTCTTT CASSQGFQGTEAFF
TRBJ2-7 TRBD1 . TRBV2 TGTGCCAGTGAAGGGACAGTTGACTACGAGCAGTACTTC CASEGTVDYEQYF
TRBJ1-5 . . TRBV7-2 TGTGCCAGCAGCCCCGCCCATAGTGACAAGCGGGCTCAGCCCCAGCATTTT CASSPAHSDKRAQPQHF
TRBJ2-1 TRBD2 . TRBV7-9 TGTGCCAGCAGCAGACTAGCGAACAATGAGCAGTTCTTC CASSRLANNEQFF
TRBJ1-3 . . TRBV19 TGTGCCAGTAGTCCCGGGCCCGCGGGAAACACCATATATTTT CASSPGPAGNTIYF
TRBJ2-5 . . TRBV19 TGTGCCAGTAGTATTAGTTCAAGGACACCCAAAGAGACCCAGTACTTC CASSISSRTPKETQYF
TRBJ1-1 . . TRBV2 TGTGCCAGCGAGGGGACCGCCACTGAAGCTTTCTTT CASEGTATEAFF
TRBJ2-4 . . TRBV28 TGTGCCAGCAGTACGACAGACGACTTTCAGTACTTC CASSTTDDFQYF
TRBJ2-1 TRBD2 . TRBV5-1 TGCGCCAGCAGGCCGGGACCCGGGGGGGGCAATGAGCAGTTCTTC CASRPGPGGGNEQFF
TRBJ1-1 . . TRBV27 TGTGCCAGCAGTTTACTCCCGAACAGGAACACTGAAGCTTTCTTT CASSLLPNRNTEAFF
TRBJ1-1 . once TRBV12-5 TGTGCTAGTGTCATGACATTACCGGGCACTGAAGCTTTCTTT CASVMTLPGTEAFF
TRBJ1-1 . . TRBV13 TGTGCCAGCAGCTTAGAATCTAACACTGAAGCTTTCTTT CASSLESNTEAFF
TRBJ2-1 TRBD2 once TRBV2 TGTGCCAGAGGACTAGCGGGAGGTTTCAATGAGCAGTTCTTC CARGLAGGFNEQFF
TRBJ2-7 . . TRBV28 TGTGCCAGCAGTTTGCGCGCATGGGGGGAGAGCTCCTACGAGCAGTACTTC CASSLRAWGESSYEQYF
TRBJ2-1 TRBD1 few TRBV4-2 TGTGCCAGCAGCCACGGACAGGGGGCCCACAATGAGCAGTTCTTC CASSHGQGAHNEQFF
TRBJ2-3 TRBD1 . TRBV20-1 TGCAGTGCTAGAGAATGGCAGGGGGCGTTAACAGATACGCAGTATTTT CSAREWQGALTDTQYF
TRBJ1-2 . . TRBV23-1 TGCGCCAGCAGCACCCAAATTACAAGCCGAAATGGCTACACCTTC CASSTQITSRNGYTF
TRBJ1-2 . few TRBV6-1 TGTGCCAGCAGTACGATGAACTATGGCTACACCTTC CASSTMNYGYTF
TRBJ1-1 TRBD1 . TRBV4-1 TGCGCCAGCAGCCAGGGACAGAAGAACACTGAAGCTTTCTTT CASSQGQKNTEAFF
TRBJ2-1 . . TRBV7-9 TGTGCCAGCAGCTACTTACTAGGAGGTACGGGTGAGCAGTTCTTC CASSYLLGGTGEQFF
TRBJ2-7 TRBD1 . TRBV13 TGTGCCAGCAGCTTAGACACAGGGGGCCCCTACGAGCAGTACTTC CASSLDTGGPYEQYF
TRBJ1-6 . few TRBV6-2/TRBV6-3 TGTGCCAGCAGTTGGGACGGGAACGCCTATAATTCACCCCTCCACTTT CASSWDGNAYNSPLHF
TRBJ1-5 TRBD1 . TRBV12-3/TRBV12-4 TGTGCCAGCAGCTCGGGGGACAGAATCAATCAGCCCCAGCATTTT CASSSGDRINQPQHF
TRBJ1-1 . . TRBV29-1 TGCAGCGTCCCCCCGGTGGCAGGCGGGACTGAAGCTTTCTTT CSVPPVAGGTEAFF